This T cell receptor (beta chain) was profiled in a study of shared clonotypes between healthy human individuals. The study, taken as a whole, reports: Blood alone was sampled, and tissue repertoires likely differ.

Trimming at V came to 4 bases and at J to 6 bases, leaving 10 bases not matched to a gene. Germline CDR1 and CDR2: SGHTA and FQGNSA. The CDR3 spans 15 residues. Generated by immunoSEQ multiplex PCR, the TCRdb table keeps only in-frame clones and is missing some. The sample has around 1,000,000 clones, 60% to 85% seen once. About this clone itself: Its antigen is unknown.

CD4+ cell separation produced CD45RA+ naive and CD45RA-negative memory subsets. The sequenced material came from memory CD4+ T cells from PBMCs. The subset: CD45RA-negative fraction. The chain couples TRBV7-2 to TRBJ2-3; 7 bases fit TRBD1. This receptor was obtained from a man aged 18-30 years in good health. Some clones in this sample may be carry-over from other donors' samples. DNA of the CDR3: TGTGCCAGCAGCTCCCATCAACAGGGGCTGGATACGCAGTATTTT. It yields the protein CASSSHQQGLDTQYF.